The 9 T cell receptor beta chains presented below share a single source sample, sequenced in a study of cytomegalovirus exposure and HLA in healthy donors. PCR involved 60 Vbeta and 13 Jbeta primers. Sequenced by immunoSEQ multiplex PCR; TCRdb stores in-frame clones only, minus some. The table includes around 200,000 clones, roughly four fifths detected once. Sequencing used PBMCs. Receptor source: a woman aged 45 to 65 in good health and CMV-seropositive.

This chain connects TRBV30 to TRBJ1-1; D not certain. CDR1 and CDR2 (germline): GTSNPN, SVGIG (reference sequence). The CDR3 is 15 amino acids. V lost 3 bases to trimming and J lost 4 bases, with 18 bases between them. CDR3 sequence (DNA): TGTGCCTGGAGCCGGTACCCCCGGTCGGGCACTGAAGCTTTCTTT. It yields the protein CAWSRYPRSGTEAFF.

This rearrangement joins TRBV6-5 to TRBJ2-7; D is perhaps TRBD2 (6 bases). V was cut by 2 bases and J by 5 bases, with 16 bases left in between. CDR3 length equals 15 residues. Germline CDR1 reads MNHEY; CDR2 reads SVGAGI. As DNA, the CDR3 is TGTGCCAGCAGTTACCGCGGGGATGGAACCGACGAGCAGTACTTC. Amino acid sequence: CASSYRGDGTDEQYF.

This sequence joins TRBV5-6 and TRBJ1-5, with 11 bases aligning to TRBD1. Trimming cost V 1 base and J 4 bases; bases outside gene matches: 7. CDR1 is SGHDT, CDR2 YYEEEE, per germline. The CDR3 runs to 17 residues. The CDR3: CASSLIGDRGRNQPQHF. The CDR3 DNA follows: TGTGCCAGCAGCTTGATCGGGGACAGGGGGAGGAATCAGCCCCAGCATTTT.

The chain couples TRBV15 to TRBJ1-1; D not certain. This CDR3 has 13 residues. Germline assignment: CDR1 LNHNV and CDR2 YYDKDF (reference sequence). V shed 3 bases and J shed 6 bases, with 11 bases lying between them. CDR3 region: CATSRRGVAEAFF. The CDR3 bases are TGTGCCACCAGCAGGCGCGGGGTGGCTGAAGCTTTCTTT.

This clone is a singleton in its sample. This chain uses TRBV2 with TRBJ1-1; D is unresolved. Germline lookup yields CDR1 SNHLY and CDR2 FYNNEI. The V end lost 8 bases, the J end lost 3 bases, and 22 bases lay between the germline ends. The CDR3 length is 16 residues. CDR3 region: CASSPEAADFYTEAFF. CDR3 coding DNA: TGTGCCAGCTCTCCAGAGGCGGCAGACTTTTACACTGAAGCTTTCTTT.

The V gene is TRBV28, the J gene TRBJ2-3; TRBD2 aligns across 10 bases. This CDR3 comprises 17 residues. With 5 bases clipped from V and 1 base from J, the junction kept 9 bases outside the gene matches. CDR1 and CDR2 (germline): MDHEN, SYDVKM. The CDR3 loop reads CASSPVTSGVRTDTQYF. CDR3 coding DNA: TGTGCCAGCAGTCCGGTCACTAGCGGGGTACGCACAGATACGCAGTATTTT.

The chain couples TRBV2 to TRBJ1-1, with 8 bases identical to TRBD1. The V and J ends lost 9 bases and 4 bases, in that order; junction bases with no gene match: 7. Germline values: CDR1 SNHLY, CDR2 FYNNEI. The length of the CDR3 is 13 residues. The DNA for the CDR3 is TGTGCCAGAAACGGACAGGGCGTCACTGAAGCTTTCTTT. Encoded protein: CARNGQGVTEAFF.

V and J are TRBV5-5 and TRBJ1-4; D gene uncertain. The V and J ends lost 4 bases and 1 base respectively, with 14 bases between them. CDR3 size: 16 residues. The germline V gene encodes CDR1 SGHKS and CDR2 YYEKEE (reference sequence). The CDR3 DNA reads TGTGCCAGCAGCCAGGACTTTACCCTAACTAATGAAAAACTGTTTTTT. It codes for CASSQDFTLTNEKLFF.

The rearrangement links TRBV2 to TRBJ1-5; no firm D call. CDR1 and CDR2 from the germline V gene are SNHLY and FYNNEI. The V and J ends lost 3 bases and 5 bases respectively, with 8 bases between them. CDR3 length equals 13 residues. The CDR3 nucleotides read TGTGCCAGCAGTGACAGTCTTCATCAGCCCCAGCATTTT. Protein product: CASSDSLHQPQHF. The whole variable domain, filled in from reference TRBV2 and TRBJ1-5, reads EPEVTQTPSHQVTQMGQEVILRCVPISNHLYFYWYRQILGQKVEFLVSFYNNEISEKSEIFDDQFSVERPDGSNFTLKIRSTKLEDSAMYFCASSDSLHQPQHFGDGTRLSIL.